Listed below are T cell receptor beta chains from one sample, sequenced in a study of shared clonotypes between healthy human individuals. Profiling relied on immunoSEQ multiplex PCR, and the TCRdb table lists in-frame clones only, not all of them. The data contain 2 million to 2.5 million clones, 85% to 95% of them singletons. The sequenced material came from naive CD8+ T cells sorted from blood. Source of these receptors: a man younger than 35 in good health. CDR3s leave out the opening cysteine and the closing phenylalanine or tryptophan. Fields, in order: V gene, D gene, J gene, CDR3 protein. D genes are given only for firm matches.

V: TRBV2
D: TRBD2
J: TRBJ2-7
CDR3: ASSAGLAAYEQY

V: TRBV7-6
D: NA
J: TRBJ2-7
CDR3: ASSLGAPGVSSYEQY

V: TRBV5-4
D: TRBD1
J: TRBJ1-1
CDR3: ASSFLTGGLDTEAF

V: TRBV7-2
D: TRBD1
J: TRBJ2-7
CDR3: ASSLGQVTYEQY

V: TRBV2
D: NA
J: TRBJ1-6
CDR3: ASFLIGGGGSPLH

V: TRBV7-9
D: TRBD1
J: TRBJ2-4
CDR3: ASSKQGAPGAIQY

V: TRBV7-9
D: NA
J: TRBJ1-1
CDR3: ASSPLGLEAF

V: TRBV6-6
D: NA
J: TRBJ1-4
CDR3: ASRHLWAAEEKLF

V: TRBV27
D: NA
J: TRBJ2-7
CDR3: ASSTDYEQY

V: TRBV7-8
D: NA
J: TRBJ1-4
CDR3: ASSLALIGGFEKLF

V: TRBV10-3
D: TRBD1
J: TRBJ1-4
CDR3: AISSTGDRNEKLF

V: TRBV11-3
D: TRBD2
J: TRBJ2-1
CDR3: ASSLGLAGGPNYSEQF

V: TRBV7-2
D: NA
J: TRBJ2-3
CDR3: ASSSTGPVSPDTQY

V: TRBV23-1
D: TRBD1
J: TRBJ1-5
CDR3: ASSPRGQGNQPQH

V: TRBV5-4
D: NA
J: TRBJ2-5
CDR3: ASSFQGLEETQY

V: TRBV7-6
D: TRBD2
J: TRBJ2-3
CDR3: ASSLAGLAGEFTDTQY

V: TRBV27
D: NA
J: TRBJ2-5
CDR3: ASSLGQETQY

V: TRBV11-2
D: NA
J: TRBJ2-1
CDR3: ASSLPNEGKNEQF

V: TRBV2
D: NA
J: TRBJ2-7
CDR3: ASVPLDRNYEQY

V: TRBV9
D: NA
J: TRBJ2-7
CDR3: ASSVNGNPYEQY

V: TRBV28
D: NA
J: TRBJ1-2
CDR3: ASSLARFTNYGYT

V: TRBV19
D: NA
J: TRBJ2-7
CDR3: ASSIPGTVYEQY

V: TRBV5-1
D: NA
J: TRBJ1-1
CDR3: ASSLRGGTEAF

V: TRBV27
D: TRBD1
J: TRBJ2-1
CDR3: ASSFSGTVNEQF

V: TRBV2
D: NA
J: TRBJ1-2
CDR3: ASNPGTAYGYT

V: TRBV30
D: NA
J: TRBJ2-7
CDR3: ASSLAGTEQY

V: TRBV9
D: NA
J: TRBJ2-7
CDR3: ASSVGVSNSYEQY

V: TRBV4-1
D: TRBD2
J: TRBJ2-7
CDR3: ASSQRLAGGSYEQY

V: TRBV28
D: TRBD1
J: TRBJ2-2
CDR3: ASNNRGLGTGELF

V: TRBV27
D: NA
J: TRBJ1-5
CDR3: ASSSTGIGQPQH

V: TRBV6-5
D: NA
J: TRBJ2-7
CDR3: ASSYSSGSSSYEQY

V: TRBV6-6
D: NA
J: TRBJ2-7
CDR3: ASSEAWTDTYEQY

V: TRBV5-6
D: NA
J: TRBJ2-2
CDR3: ASSLPSTGELF

V: TRBV9
D: TRBD1
J: TRBJ2-2
CDR3: ASSVGALFNRGSTGELF

V: TRBV28
D: NA
J: TRBJ2-7
CDR3: ASTPITGRAYEQY

V: TRBV7-2
D: NA
J: TRBJ2-7
CDR3: ASSFSASYEQY

V: TRBV15
D: NA
J: TRBJ2-5
CDR3: ATSLEVEETQY

V: TRBV7-9
D: NA
J: TRBJ2-7
CDR3: ASSSLRNEQY

V: TRBV6-6
D: TRBD1
J: TRBJ1-6
CDR3: ASRPDRAWNSPLH

V: TRBV7-9
D: NA
J: TRBJ2-2
CDR3: ASRGWGTNTGELF

V: TRBV10-3
D: TRBD1
J: TRBJ1-3
CDR3: AISAGQDNFSGNTIY

V: TRBV5-6
D: NA
J: TRBJ1-6
CDR3: ASSSNEGWATPLH

V: TRBV18
D: TRBD2
J: TRBJ2-1
CDR3: ASSPGWLAGGRRAYNEQF

V: TRBV10-1
D: NA
J: TRBJ1-1
CDR3: ASSPGTRLAEAF

V: TRBV9
D: TRBD1
J: TRBJ1-1
CDR3: ASGPTGTGTEAF

V: TRBV19
D: NA
J: TRBJ2-7
CDR3: ASSAYNYEQY

V: TRBV10-3
D: NA
J: TRBJ1-2
CDR3: ASCKGPEGNYGYT

V: TRBV5-6
D: NA
J: TRBJ1-2
CDR3: ASSPGWEGVPRGYT

V: TRBV30
D: TRBD1
J: TRBJ1-1
CDR3: ALGQMNTEAF

V: TRBV10-3
D: TRBD1
J: TRBJ2-3
CDR3: AISGTGSTDTQY

V: TRBV9
D: TRBD2
J: TRBJ2-3
CDR3: ASSTLAGLITDTQY

V: TRBV28
D: TRBD1
J: TRBJ1-2
CDR3: ASSFPQQGFNYGYT

V: TRBV5-1
D: NA
J: TRBJ1-1
CDR3: ASSLSQGRTEAF

V: TRBV4-1
D: NA
J: TRBJ1-5
CDR3: ASSQEPGSNQPQH

V: TRBV12-5
D: TRBD1
J: TRBJ2-7
CDR3: ASGLEQGVLSYEQY

V: TRBV4-1
D: NA
J: TRBJ1-5
CDR3: ASSPAGDGWSWGQPQH

V: TRBV5-1
D: TRBD1
J: TRBJ1-4
CDR3: ASSSTGDSEKLF

V: TRBV5-6
D: NA
J: TRBJ2-7
CDR3: ASSLPGPSYEQY

V: TRBV5-6
D: NA
J: TRBJ1-3
CDR3: ASSFAGEGISY